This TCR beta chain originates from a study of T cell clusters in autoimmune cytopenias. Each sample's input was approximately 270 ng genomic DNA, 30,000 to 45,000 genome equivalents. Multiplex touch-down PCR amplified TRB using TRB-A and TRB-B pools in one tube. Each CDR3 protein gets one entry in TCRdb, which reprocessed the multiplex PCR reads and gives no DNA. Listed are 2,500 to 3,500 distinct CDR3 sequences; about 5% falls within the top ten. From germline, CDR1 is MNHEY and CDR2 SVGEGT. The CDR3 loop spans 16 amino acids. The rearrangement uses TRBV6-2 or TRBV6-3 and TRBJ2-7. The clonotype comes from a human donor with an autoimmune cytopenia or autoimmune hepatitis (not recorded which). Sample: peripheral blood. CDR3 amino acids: CASRSDAATPIYEQYF.